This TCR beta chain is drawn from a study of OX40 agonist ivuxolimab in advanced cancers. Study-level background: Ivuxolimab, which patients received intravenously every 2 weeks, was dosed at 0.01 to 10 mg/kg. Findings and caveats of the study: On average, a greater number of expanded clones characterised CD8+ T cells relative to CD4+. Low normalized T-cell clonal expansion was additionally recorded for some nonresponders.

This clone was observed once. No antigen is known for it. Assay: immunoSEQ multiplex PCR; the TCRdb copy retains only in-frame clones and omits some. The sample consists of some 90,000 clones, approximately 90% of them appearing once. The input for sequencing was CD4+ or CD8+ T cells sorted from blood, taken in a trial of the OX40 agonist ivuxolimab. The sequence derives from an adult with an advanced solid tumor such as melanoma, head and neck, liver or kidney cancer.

The CDR3 DNA is TGCGCCAGCAGCTCCTTAAGCGGGAGCACCACGGAGACCCAGTACTTC. It codes for CASSSLSGSTTETQYF. The chain employs TRBV5-1 and TRBJ2-5; 8 bases are a match to TRBD2. Germline V gene data show CDR1 as SGHRS and CDR2 as YFSETQ. After removal of 3 bases from V and 5 bases from J, the junction contained 12 bases not matched to a gene. The CDR3 contains 16 residues.